These T cell receptor beta chains were read from a single sample in a study of OX40 agonist ivuxolimab in advanced cancers. This table comes from immunoSEQ multiplex PCR, and its TCRdb copy is limited to in-frame clones, with some not included. The table records some 37,000 clones, 81% of them present only once. Source: CD4+ or CD8+ T cells sorted from blood, taken in a trial of the OX40 agonist ivuxolimab. These receptor sequences come from an adult with an advanced solid tumor such as melanoma, head and neck, liver or kidney cancer. Both conserved end residues are part of each CDR3. D genes are given only for firm matches. The size of a clone is reported for some rows only, either as once, few or many, or as a class for expanded clones.

v_gene	abundance	d_gene	j_gene	CDR3nt	CDR3aa
TRBV5-1	once	TRBD1	TRBJ1-4	TGCGCCAGCAGCCTCCGGGACAGGCGAGAAAAACTGTTTTTT	CASSLRDRREKLFF
TRBV29-1	-	TRBD2	TRBJ2-2	TGCAGCGTGGGGGAGGGCACCGGGGAGCTGTTTTTT	CSVGEGTGELFF
TRBV15	once	-	TRBJ1-3	TGTGCCACCAGCAGAGACGTCGGCAGTGGAAACACCATATATTTT	CATSRDVGSGNTIYF
TRBV7-3	-	-	TRBJ1-1	TGTGCCAGCAGCTTTAGTATGAACACTGAAGCTTTCTTT	CASSFSMNTEAFF
TRBV2	-	-	TRBJ2-7	TGTGCCAGCCGGATTCCAGGCAGGGGGAGGTACGAGCAGTACTTC	CASRIPGRGRYEQYF
TRBV5-1	-	-	TRBJ2-7	TGCGCCAGCAGATATCGGGACAACTCCTACGAGCAGTACTTC	CASRYRDNSYEQYF
TRBV29-1	-	-	TRBJ2-3	TGCAGCGTTGTCGGGCAGCTCACAGATACGCAGTATTTT	CSVVGQLTDTQYF
TRBV10-1	few	-	TRBJ1-2	TGCGCCATCAAGTGCAGCTTAACTAACTATGGCTACACCTTC	CAIKCSLTNYGYTF
TRBV7-6	few	TRBD1	TRBJ1-3	TGTGCCAGCTCCTCCCCGGGACAGGGAAACACCATATATTTT	CASSSPGQGNTIYF
TRBV2	-	TRBD2	TRBJ2-1	TGTGCCAGCAGTGAAGCTTGGCTAGCGGGGGACAATGAGCAGTTCTTC	CASSEAWLAGDNEQFF
TRBV28	few	-	TRBJ1-1	TGTGCCAGCATTTCGGGGCACACTGAAGCTTTCTTT	CASISGHTEAFF